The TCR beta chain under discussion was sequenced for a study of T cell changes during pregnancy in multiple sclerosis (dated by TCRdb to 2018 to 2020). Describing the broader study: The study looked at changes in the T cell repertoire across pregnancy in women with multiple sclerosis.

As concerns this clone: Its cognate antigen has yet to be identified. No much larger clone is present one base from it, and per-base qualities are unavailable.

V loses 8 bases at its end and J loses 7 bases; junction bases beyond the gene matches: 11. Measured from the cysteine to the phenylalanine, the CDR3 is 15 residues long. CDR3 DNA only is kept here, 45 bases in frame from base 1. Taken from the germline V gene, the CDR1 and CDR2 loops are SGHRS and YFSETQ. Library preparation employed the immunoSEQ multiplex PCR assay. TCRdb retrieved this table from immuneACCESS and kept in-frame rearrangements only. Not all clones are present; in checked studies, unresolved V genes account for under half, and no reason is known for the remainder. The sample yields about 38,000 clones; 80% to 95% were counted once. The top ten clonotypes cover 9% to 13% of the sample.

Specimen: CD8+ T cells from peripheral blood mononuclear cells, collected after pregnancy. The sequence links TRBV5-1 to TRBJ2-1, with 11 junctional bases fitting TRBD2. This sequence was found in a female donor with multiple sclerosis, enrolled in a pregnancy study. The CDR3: CASLDTSGRQNEQFF. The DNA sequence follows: TGCGCCAGTCTGGACACTAGCGGGAGACAGAATGAGCAGTTCTTC.